Listed below are T cell receptor beta chains from one sample, sequenced in a study of human T cells and chemical hapten exposure. TCRdb independently ran MiXCR on the RACE reads; one entry per CDR3 protein. Among some 99,000 distinct CDR3 sequences listed, approximately 8.8% were seen once. The sample in question was whole blood, obtained in connection with sensitization to the hapten diphenylcyclopropenone (DPC). The receptors derive from a woman aged 40 to 55 with alopecia areata. Some clones in this sample may be carry-over from other donors' samples. The CDR3 runs from the conserved cysteine through the conserved F or W. Each record gives: clone size, V gene, D gene, J gene, CDR3 DNA, CDR3 protein. D genes are given only for firm matches. Some rows mark clone size as missing; the rest say once, few, many or name a class of expanded clone.

few	TRBV4-3	.	TRBJ2-3	TGCGCCAGCAGCCAAGATGGGGGGACGGATACGCAGTATTTT	CASSQDGGTDTQYF
.	TRBV5-4	.	TRBJ2-5	TGTGCCAGCAGCCCTGATGGATGGATAGAGACCCAGTACTTC	CASSPDGWIETQYF
many	TRBV6-5	TRBD2	TRBJ2-2	TGTGCCAGCAGTTCCGGGACTAGCGGGGGGATAGCCGGGGAGCTGTTTTTT	CASSSGTSGGIAGELFF
.	TRBV6-2/TRBV6-3	.	TRBJ2-1	TGTGCCAGCAGATTATGGAATGAGCAGTTCTTC	CASRLWNEQFF
many	TRBV20-1	.	TRBJ1-1	TGCAGTGCTAGCCGGCGGTTTAACACTGAAGCTTTCTTT	CSASRRFNTEAFF
many	TRBV10-3	TRBD1	TRBJ1-5	TGTGCCATCAGTGCTGGGACAGGGGGCGCGGGCCAGCCCCAGCATTTT	CAISAGTGGAGQPQHF
many	TRBV18	.	TRBJ1-1	TGTGCCAGCTCACGGGGGGAAGGCCCGAACACTGAAGCTTTCTTT	CASSRGEGPNTEAFF
few	TRBV6-2/TRBV6-3	TRBD2	TRBJ2-7	TGTGCCAGTTCCGGGGAGGGGAATGAGCAGTACTTC	CASSGEGNEQYF
few	TRBV20-1	.	TRBJ1-4	TGCAGTGCTAGACCCGCAGGGCGGTCTAATGAAAAACTGTTTTTT	CSARPAGRSNEKLFF
many	TRBV19	.	TRBJ2-7	TGTGCCAGTAGTTATACCCCCAGGGTCCGGAACGAGCAGTACTTC	CASSYTPRVRNEQYF
many	TRBV10-1	TRBD1	TRBJ1-1	TGCGCCAGCAGTGCCGGGACAGGGGAGGTATACACTGAAGCTTTCTTT	CASSAGTGEVYTEAFF
.	TRBV6-5	TRBD1	TRBJ1-1	TGTGCCAGCACGGACAGGAATACTGGCACTGAAGCTTTCTTT	CASTDRNTGTEAFF
many	TRBV19	.	TRBJ1-5	TGTGCCAGTAGAAGTGTGGGACAGCCCCAGCATTTT	CASRSVGQPQHF
.	TRBV7-8	TRBD1	TRBJ2-1	TGTGCCAGCAGCTTAGGCGCAGGGGGCGGATACAATGCGCAGTTCTTC	CASSLGAGGGYNAQFF
many	TRBV12-3/TRBV12-4	TRBD2	TRBJ2-7	TGTGCCAGCAGTTTAGCTGGGGGGGGGAGTTACGAGCAGTACTTC	CASSLAGGGSYEQYF
few	TRBV20-1	TRBD2	TRBJ2-3	TGCAGTCTAGCGGGGACCACAGATACGCAGTATTTT	CSLAGTTDTQYF
.	TRBV11-2	.	TRBJ2-1	TGTGCCAGCAGGCGGGACAACTCCTACAATGAGCAGTTCTTC	CASRRDNSYNEQFF
many	TRBV2	TRBD2	TRBJ2-1	TGTGTCGAGACGGGACTAGCGGGGATTAGCTCCTACAATGAGCAGTTCTTC	CVETGLAGISSYNEQFF
many	TRBV20-1	.	TRBJ1-5	TGCAGTGCTAGAGATTGGGCCTATCAGCCCCAGCATTTT	CSARDWAYQPQHF
many	TRBV28	.	TRBJ2-1	TGTGCCAGCAGCCACCAGAAGAGCTCCTACAATGAGCAGTTCTTC	CASSHQKSSYNEQFF
many	TRBV4-3	.	TRBJ2-7	TGCGCCAGCAGCCAAGAACTCGGAGGGGCCTACGAGCAGTACTTC	CASSQELGGAYEQYF
.	TRBV12-3/TRBV12-4	.	TRBJ2-1	TGTGCCAGCAGCCCGCCGAACAATGAGCAGTTCTTC	CASSPPNNEQFF
.	TRBV6-2/TRBV6-3	TRBD2	TRBJ2-1	TGTGCCAGCAGTCCCCACCTTGGCGGGACTAGATCCTACAATGAGCAGTTCTTC	CASSPHLGGTRSYNEQFF
many	TRBV11-2	.	TRBJ2-5	TGTGCCAGCAGCTCGACTAGTCAAGAGACCCAGTACTTC	CASSSTSQETQYF
few	TRBV28	.	TRBJ2-5	TGTGCCAGCAGTCTGGACAGCCAAGAGACCCAGTACTTC	CASSLDSQETQYF
few	TRBV12-3/TRBV12-4	.	TRBJ1-4	TGTGCCAGCAGTTTAAGTGGGGGGGGTCGAGCAACTAATGAAAAACTGTTTTTT	CASSLSGGGRATNEKLFF
many	TRBV2	.	TRBJ1-5	TGTGCCAGCAGCTTCACGAGCCAGGACAATCAGCCCCAGCATTTT	CASSFTSQDNQPQHF
few	TRBV6-6	.	TRBJ2-7	TGTGCCAGCAGGCCCCAGGGGGGCGATTACGAGCAGTACTTC	CASRPQGGDYEQYF
many	TRBV4-1	.	TRBJ2-5	TGCGCCAGCAGCCTAGACAGGACAGCCAAGACCCAGTACTTC	CASSLDRTAKTQYF
.	TRBV18	.	TRBJ1-4	TGTGCCAGCTCACCAAACCTCCCTACGGAAAAACTGTTTTTT	CASSPNLPTEKLFF
few	TRBV4-3	.	TRBJ2-1	TGCGCCAGCAGCCAAGGGGTAGGAGAGCAGTTCTTC	CASSQGVGEQFF
.	TRBV3-1	.	TRBJ2-4	TGTGCCAGCAGCCAAGTAGGGTTCGGAAACATTCAGTACTTC	CASSQVGFGNIQYF
.	TRBV27	TRBD2	TRBJ2-7	TGTGCCAGCAGTTTGGACGGACTAGCGCGGGACGAGCAGTACTTC	CASSLDGLARDEQYF
.	TRBV5-1	.	TRBJ2-5	TGCGCCAGCAGCTCGGGATTGAGGGGGGCCGGGGAGACCCAGTACTTC	CASSSGLRGAGETQYF
few	TRBV5-6	.	TRBJ1-1	TGTGCCAGCAGCTCCGGGTCCACTGAAGCTTTCTTT	CASSSGSTEAFF
.	TRBV4-3	.	TRBJ2-3	TGCGCCAGCAGCCAAAATCTGGGCCCCGCGGCAGATACGCAGTATTTT	CASSQNLGPAADTQYF
few	TRBV25-1	.	TRBJ2-3	TGTGCCAGCAGTGAAGGGGTCCGGGGGGCCCTCACAGATACGCAGTATTTT	CASSEGVRGALTDTQYF
few	TRBV30	TRBD1	TRBJ2-1	TGTGCCTGGAGCGGGGACAGGAACTACAATGAGCAGTTCTTC	CAWSGDRNYNEQFF
many	TRBV6-5	.	TRBJ2-4	TGTGCCAGCACGGGGGAAAACATTCAGTACTTC	CASTGENIQYF
many	TRBV6-5	.	TRBJ1-4	TGTGCCAGCAGTTACCGGGGGGGGAATGAAAAACTGTTTTTT	CASSYRGGNEKLFF
many	TRBV12-3/TRBV12-4	.	TRBJ2-5	TGTGCCAGCAGCCCCCAGCGTGGTGAGACGTACCAAGAGACCCAGTACTTC	CASSPQRGETYQETQYF
many	TRBV3-1	TRBD1	TRBJ1-2	TGTGCCAGCAGCCACCCAGGGGGCGACTATGGCTACACCTTC	CASSHPGGDYGYTF
many	TRBV4-1	.	TRBJ2-3	TGCGCCAGCAGCCAAGTGAGGACTATGGTAGATACGCAGTATTTT	CASSQVRTMVDTQYF
.	TRBV2	.	TRBJ2-3	TGTGCCAGCACTCCCACCACTACGACCACCACAGATACGCAGTATTTT	CASTPTTTTTTDTQYF
few	TRBV27	.	TRBJ2-2	TGTGCCAGCAGTTTACCCCCGGAGAACACCGGGGAGCTGTTTTTT	CASSLPPENTGELFF
many	TRBV29-1	.	TRBJ2-3	TGCAGCGTTTATCCGGGGCGGGGTACGCAGTATTTT	CSVYPGRGTQYF
.	TRBV12-3/TRBV12-4	TRBD2	TRBJ2-3	TGTGCCAGCAGTCCCCAGCGGGGGGGCAGGTCAGATACGCAGTATTTT	CASSPQRGGRSDTQYF
many	TRBV7-3	TRBD1	TRBJ2-3	TGTGCCAGCAGCTCGACTGCCGGGACAGGGGATTACTCAAGCACAGATACGCAGTATTTT	CASSSTAGTGDYSSTDTQYF